This T cell receptor beta chain was sequenced during a study of CD8 T cells in ankylosing spondylitis. Study results and limitations: Made up of eight highly homologous variants, a TCR beta motif appeared characteristic of ankylosing spondylitis blood. Some motif variants were previously reported in reactive arthritis synovial fluid and blood. There was reportedly significant enrichment of clones that were disease-linked in matched ankylosing spondylitis synovial fluid.

Germline loops: CDR1 SQVTM, CDR2 ANQGSEA. V gave up 1 base and J gave up 3 bases, with 13 bases separating them. The length of the CDR3 is 15 residues. Making the TCR beta libraries involved quantitative 5'-RACE with molecular barcodes. A single record per CDR3 protein comes from TCRdb applying MiXCR to the 5' RACE reads. This repertoire shows approximately 540,000 distinct CDR3 sequences, roughly 13% found once; its top ten account for about 6.5%. This clonotype was seen repeatedly, ten times or more. Antigen: not known. This clonotype was sampled from a male donor with ankylosing spondylitis. The rearrangement links TRBV29-1 to TRBJ2-1; no clear D gene. The material sequenced was blood, either unsorted or a sorted T cell fraction (not recorded which). The CDR3: CSVEGGREVYNEQFF. The DNA of the CDR3 is TGCAGCGTTGAAGGAGGCAGAGAAGTCTACAATGAGCAGTTCTTC.